These 20 T cell receptor beta chains came from one sample sequenced in a study of graft-versus-host responses after intestinal transplantation. The antigens these receptors bind are not known. TCRdb keeps only in-frame clones here, not all; method: immunoSEQ multiplex PCR. The sample carries approximately 97,000 clones, 80% to 95% recorded once. The sequencing here drew on unstimulated CD8+ T cells sorted from spleen or lymph node cells, taken before transplant. These receptors were collected from a human donor who was the organ donor for an intestinal transplant.

The V gene is TRBV6-5, the J gene TRBJ2-3; 7 bases are a match to TRBD2. This CDR3 is 16 amino acids long. The germline V gene has CDR1 MNHEY and CDR2 SVGAGI. The ends lost 4 bases at V and 2 bases at J; junction bases unmatched: 9. CDR3 sequence (DNA): TGTGCCAGCAGTTCGCCCGGACTAGGAACCACAGATACGCAGTATTTT. Translated, it gives CASSSPGLGTTDTQYF.

The chain couples TRBV4-1 to TRBJ1-1; 7 positions agree with TRBD1. The CDR3 is 16 residues long. J lost 7 bases, V lost 1 base, and 12 bases had no gene match. CDR1 and CDR2 from the germline V gene are MGHRA and YSYEKL. The CDR3 reads CASSQVGAAGGGEAFF. The CDR3 nucleotides are TGCGCCAGCAGCCAAGTAGGAGCGGCAGGGGGTGGTGAAGCTTTCTTT.

J is TRBJ1-1 and V is TRBV10-3; D is unclear. V lost 6 bases to trimming and J lost 6 bases, with 20 bases between them. The CDR3 length is 15 residues. CDR1 and CDR2 (germline): ENHRY, SYGVKD. The CDR3, as DNA: TGTGCCATCAGCGCGACGGAACGGGGTTACTCTGAAGCTTTCTTT. This sequence encodes CAISATERGYSEAFF.

With respect to this clone: One junction end disagrees with the germline gene, perhaps due to a read error. This chain connects TRBV11-3 to TRBJ2-6, with 8 bases identical to TRBD2. Germline V gives CDR1 SGHNT, CDR2 YENEEA. The CDR3 has 13 residues. The CDR3 protein is CASSLRGDNVLTF. Written as DNA, the CDR3 is TGTGCCAGCAGCTTGCGGGGGGACAACGTCCTGACTTTC.

This chain links TRBV10-1 with TRBJ2-2, with D perhaps matching TRBD1 (7 bases). The V end lost 6 bases, the J end lost 0 bases, and 11 bases lay between the germline ends. The CDR3 runs 15 residues. CDR1 and CDR2 (germline): WNHNN, SYGVQD (reference sequence). The DNA for the CDR3 is TGCGCCAGCAGCGCGGGACAGACGAACACCGGGGAGCTGTTTTTT. As protein: CASSAGQTNTGELFF.

The V and J genes are TRBV28 and TRBJ1-5, with 7 bases identical to TRBD1. Per the germline V gene, CDR1 is MDHEN and CDR2 is SYDVKM. V lost 3 bases, J lost 0 bases, and 5 bases stayed unmatched. The CDR3 is 16 amino acids. The CDR3 region is CASSLLTGHSNQPQHF. The CDR3 bases are TGTGCCAGCAGTTTGTTGACAGGGCATAGCAATCAGCCCCAGCATTTT.

The chain links TRBV5-4 to TRBJ1-1; no clear D gene. The CDR3 has 17 residues. Between the trimmed V and J ends, which lost 2 bases and 2 bases, there was a span of 19 bases. CDR1 and CDR2 from the germline V gene are SGHNT and YYREEE (reference sequence). CDR3 residues: CASSFSFWNRENTEAFF. CDR3 nucleotide sequence: TGTGCCAGCAGCTTTTCATTTTGGAACAGAGAAAACACTGAAGCTTTCTTT.

The V call is TRBV7-6, the J call TRBJ2-1; 8 positions agree with TRBD2. CDR3 length: 18 residues. J gave up 4 bases and V 0 bases, and 11 bases lay outside the gene matches. The germline gives CDR1 SGHVS, CDR2 FNYEAQ. DNA of the CDR3: TGTGCCAGCAGCTTAGCGTGGCAATTAGCGGGACCGTACAATGAGCAGTTCTTC. Translation gives CASSLAWQLAGPYNEQFF.

As DNA, the CDR3 is TGTGCCAGTAGTCCGAGACAGGGGGCTTATAACACCGGGGAGCTGTTTTTT. Protein sequence: CASSPRQGAYNTGELFF. The chain carries TRBV19 and TRBJ2-2, with 10 bases fitting TRBD1. The ends lost 5 bases at V and 2 bases at J; junction bases unmatched: 8. CDR1 is LNHDA and CDR2 is SQIVND in the germline V gene (reference sequence). CDR3 length: 17 amino acids.

The rearrangement links TRBV18 to TRBJ1-6; 10 bases agree with TRBD1. The germline V gene encodes CDR1 KGHSH and CDR2 LQKENI. Losses at the gene ends were 2 bases for V and 0 bases for J; bases not matched to a gene: 7. The length of the CDR3 is 19 residues. This CDR3 is CASSPWTGGTSSYNSPLHF. CDR3 nucleotides: TGTGCCAGCTCACCATGGACAGGGGGGACGAGCTCCTATAATTCACCCCTCCACTTT.

The chain uses TRBV2 and TRBJ2-1; 9 positions match TRBD2. Unmatched junction bases numbered 9, after V lost 6 bases and J lost 9 bases. The CDR3 loop spans 14 amino acids. Per the germline V gene, CDR1 is SNHLY and CDR2 is FYNNEI. CDR3 amino acids: CASRGGSGGSEQFF. DNA of the CDR3: TGTGCCAGCAGGGGGGGTAGCGGGGGTTCTGAGCAGTTCTTC.

The V gene is TRBV5-3, the J gene TRBJ2-7, with 8 bases matching TRBD1. TRBV5-3 is sorted into the ORF group, with uncertain function. CDR3 length: 18 residues. V dropped 6 bases and J dropped 0; count of bases not matched to a gene: 17. CDR3 residues: CARTNWTGRAPFSYEQYF. Here the CDR3 DNA reads TGTGCCAGAACCAATTGGACAGGGAGAGCCCCATTCTCCTACGAGCAGTACTTC.

V and J are TRBV7-9 and TRBJ2-2; D possibly corresponds to TRBD1 (5 bases). Germline CDR1 is SEHNR and CDR2 is FQNEAQ (reference sequence). The CDR3 sequence is 14 residues long. The V end was cut by 2 bases, the J end by 4 bases, with 8 bases between. CDR3 region: CASSLLGVTGELFF. The DNA for the CDR3 is TGTGCCAGCAGCTTATTAGGGGTCACCGGGGAGCTGTTTTTT.

The gene calls are TRBV10-1 and TRBJ1-1, with TRBD1 identical over 7 bases. The CDR3 is 14 residues long. Germline loops: CDR1 WNHNN, CDR2 SYGVQD (reference sequence). J gave up 1 base and V 4 bases, and 3 bases lay outside the gene matches. The DNA for the CDR3 is TGCGCCAGCAGTGGAAGGACAGGGAACACTGAAGCTTTCTTT. Residues: CASSGRTGNTEAFF.

The CDR3: CASSSTTVGQYF. The CDR3 DNA follows: TGTGCCAGCAGTTCCACCACAGTCGGGCAGTACTTC. The gene calls are TRBV27 and TRBJ2-7; no firm D call. V was trimmed by 4 bases and J by 9 bases, leaving 13 bases between them. Per germline, CDR1 MNHEY and CDR2 SMNVEV (reference sequence). This CDR3 is 12 amino acids long.

The rearrangement links TRBV10-3 to TRBJ1-1; D is perhaps TRBD1 (6 bases). The CDR3 runs to 21 residues. With 4 bases removed from V and 3 bases from J, the gap between germline ends came to 33 bases. Germline values: CDR1 ENHRY, CDR2 SYGVKD. In DNA form, the CDR3 reads TGTGCCATCAGTGCGCCTCCAACCGGGACACTGTGGGGGCGCTTTGACACTGAAGCTTTCTTT. Amino acid sequence: CAISAPPTGTLWGRFDTEAFF.

The chain links TRBV6-1 to TRBJ2-7, with D perhaps TRBD1 (6 bases). The germline V gene encodes CDR1 MNHNS and CDR2 SASEGT. V lost 6 bases to trimming and J lost 2 bases, with 14 bases between them. This CDR3 comprises 14 residues. The CDR3 here is CASSNGRTAYEQYF. The CDR3 DNA reads TGTGCCAGCAGCAATGGTAGGACAGCCTACGAGCAGTACTTC.

The V call is TRBV27, the J call TRBJ2-1; D may be TRBD2 (5 bases). The V and J ends lost 2 bases and 4 bases respectively, with 6 bases between them. This CDR3 comprises 13 residues. The germline gives CDR1 MNHEY, CDR2 SMNVEV (reference sequence). The CDR3 reads CASSLGLYNEQFF. In DNA, the CDR3 is TGTGCCAGCAGTTTAGGACTGTACAATGAGCAGTTCTTC.

This clone was detected once. The V gene is TRBV4-1, the J gene TRBJ2-1; 16 bases fit TRBD2. The J segment lost 14 bases and the V segment lost 0 bases, leaving 7 bases of the junction unmatched. The CDR3 spans 16 residues. Germline V CDR1 and CDR2: MGHRA, YSYEKL. The CDR3 sequence: CASSQESGTSGREEFF. CDR3 coding DNA: TGCGCCAGCAGCCAAGAATCGGGGACTAGCGGGAGGGAGGAGTTCTTC.

V usage is TRBV13 and J usage is TRBJ1-3; D may be TRBD1 (5 bases). The CDR3 spans 15 residues. Germline CDR1 is PRHDT and CDR2 is FYEKMQ (reference sequence). V was pared by 5 bases and J by 4 bases, with 15 bases between. CDR3 bases: TGTGCCAGCAGCCCCCCGGGAGGGGCCGGAAACACCATATATTTT. Protein product: CASSPPGGAGNTIYF.